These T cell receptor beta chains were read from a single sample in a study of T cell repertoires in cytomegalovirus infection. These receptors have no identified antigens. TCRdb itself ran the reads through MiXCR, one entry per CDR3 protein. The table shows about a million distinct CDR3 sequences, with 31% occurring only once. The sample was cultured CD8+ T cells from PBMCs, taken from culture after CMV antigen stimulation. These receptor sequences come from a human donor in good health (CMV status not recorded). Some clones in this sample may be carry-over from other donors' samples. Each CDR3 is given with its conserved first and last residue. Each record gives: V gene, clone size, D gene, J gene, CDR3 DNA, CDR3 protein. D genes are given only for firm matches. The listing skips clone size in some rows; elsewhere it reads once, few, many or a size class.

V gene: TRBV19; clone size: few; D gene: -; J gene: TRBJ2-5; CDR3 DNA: TGTGCCAGTACCGCACAGGGCGGAGAGACCCAGTACTTC; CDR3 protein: CASTAQGGETQYF
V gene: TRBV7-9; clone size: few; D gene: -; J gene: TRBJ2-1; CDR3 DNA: TGTGCCAGCAGCTTACGGGCCATATCAAGTGAGCAGTTCTTC; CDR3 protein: CASSLRAISSEQFF
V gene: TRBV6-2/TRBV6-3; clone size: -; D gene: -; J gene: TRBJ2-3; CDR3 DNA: TGTGCCAGCAGTTACTCGAAACTAGATTACACAGATACGCAGTATTTT; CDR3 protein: CASSYSKLDYTDTQYF
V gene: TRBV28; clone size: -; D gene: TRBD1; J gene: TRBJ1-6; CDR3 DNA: TGTGCCAGCAAGTTGAAGGGGGCAAGATCACCCCTCCACTTT; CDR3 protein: CASKLKGARSPLHF
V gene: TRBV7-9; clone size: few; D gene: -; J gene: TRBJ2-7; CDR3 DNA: TGTGCCAGCAGCCTGGGGGGCTCGAACTACGAGCAGTACTTC; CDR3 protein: CASSLGGSNYEQYF
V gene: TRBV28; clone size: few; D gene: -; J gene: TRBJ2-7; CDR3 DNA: TGTGCCAGCAATGAGGTGGGGTCCCACGAGCAGTACTTC; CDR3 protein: CASNEVGSHEQYF
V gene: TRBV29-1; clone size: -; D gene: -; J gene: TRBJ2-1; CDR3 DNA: TGCAGCGTTGAAGGCTACAGGAGCAGCTCCTACAATGAGCAGTTCTTC; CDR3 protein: CSVEGYRSSSYNEQFF
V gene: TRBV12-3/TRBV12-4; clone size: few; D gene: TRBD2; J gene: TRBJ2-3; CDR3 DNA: TGTGCCAGCAGTTTCCTACTAGCGGGGGCGATGGACACAGATACGCAGTATTTT; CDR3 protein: CASSFLLAGAMDTDTQYF
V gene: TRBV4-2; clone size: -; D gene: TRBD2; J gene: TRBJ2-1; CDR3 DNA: TGTGCCAGCAGCCAAGTAGCGGGGGGAATTGAGGAGCAGTTCTTC; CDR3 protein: CASSQVAGGIEEQFF
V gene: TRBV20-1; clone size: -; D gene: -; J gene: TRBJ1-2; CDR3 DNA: TGCAGTGCTAGTTCGTCTAACTATGGCTACACCTTC; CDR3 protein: CSASSSNYGYTF
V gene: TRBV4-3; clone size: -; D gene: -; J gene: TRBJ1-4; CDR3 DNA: TGCGCCAGCAGCCAAGGACGGGGGGGATATGAAAAACTGTTTTTT; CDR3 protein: CASSQGRGGYEKLFF
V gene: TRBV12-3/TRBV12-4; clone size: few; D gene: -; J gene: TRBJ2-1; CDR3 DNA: TGTGCCAGCAGTTTAGCGCCCGGGACAGAGCAGTTCTTC; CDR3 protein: CASSLAPGTEQFF